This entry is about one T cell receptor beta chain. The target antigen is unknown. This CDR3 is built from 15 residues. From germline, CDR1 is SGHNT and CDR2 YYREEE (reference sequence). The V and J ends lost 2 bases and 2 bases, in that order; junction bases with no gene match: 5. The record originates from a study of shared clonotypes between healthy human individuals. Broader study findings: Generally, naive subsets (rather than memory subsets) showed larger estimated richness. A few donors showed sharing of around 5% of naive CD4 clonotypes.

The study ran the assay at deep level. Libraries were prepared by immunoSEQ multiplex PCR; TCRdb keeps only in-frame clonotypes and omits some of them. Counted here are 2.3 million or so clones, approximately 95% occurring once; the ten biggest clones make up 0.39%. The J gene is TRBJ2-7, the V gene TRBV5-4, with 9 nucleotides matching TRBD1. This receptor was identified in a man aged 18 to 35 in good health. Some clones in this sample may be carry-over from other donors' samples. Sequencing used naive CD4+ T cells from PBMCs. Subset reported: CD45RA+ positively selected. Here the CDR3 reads CASSFPGQGPYEQYF. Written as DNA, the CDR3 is TGTGCCAGCAGCTTTCCGGGACAGGGCCCCTACGAGCAGTACTTC.